The text below deals with one TCR beta chain. There is no known antigen for this receptor. No much larger clone is present one base from it, and per-base qualities are unavailable. The sample's treatment or condition label is to be understood as: allogeneic hematopoietic cell transplantation with graft depleted of TCRalphabeta T cells and CD19 B cells. The children who served as transplant recipients had been given grafts of TCRalphabeta/CD19-depleted allogeneic hematopoietic cells. The CDR3, cysteine through phenylalanine, is 15 amino acids long. This entry keeps only the CDR3 DNA: 45 bases, framed from base 1. The V and J ends are trimmed by 5 bases and 0 bases, leaving 16 bases between them. The germline V gene yields SQVTM for CDR1 and ANQGSEA for CDR2. The data originate from a study of T-cell reconstitution after alpha-beta-depleted transplantation in children (TCRdb year 2016). As for the study more broadly: The study quantitatively tracked T-cell immune reconstitution after TCRalphabeta/CD19-depleted allogeneic hematopoietic cell transplantation in children using TCR repertoire profiling.

Findings and caveats that apply to the study as a whole: Over subsequent months, a decline in hyperexpanded clone frequencies was noted, and after one year, T-cell counts and TCRbeta diversity were mostly ascribed to newly produced T cells. The apparently early alphabetaT-cell count recovery about two months after transplant was reportedly dependent on only several hundred rapidly expanded clones derived from non-depleted graft cells. In some patients, high TCRbeta diversity at day 60 was attributed to recipient T cells and intrathymic progenitors that had survived conditioning.

Library method: PCR. The instrument given in TCRdb is Illumina HiSeq 2500. TCR library preparation used molecular barcoding, with unique molecular identifiers applied to normalize quantification of the TCRbeta repertoire. Clones were called with MiXCR by TCRdb after fastp trimmed the public reads at Q25, and only in-frame beta chains were retained. For every CDR3 protein sequence, its rows merge into one entry that carries the most common genes and DNA. The sample data list around 500,000 distinct CDR3 sequences, and roughly 23% of these were observed just once. The ten biggest clones cover 13% to 15% of the sample.

The specimen comprised PBMCs, mostly from graft donor cells, sampled 360 days after TCRalphabeta/CD19-depleted stem cell transplant. The chain was built from TRBV29-1 and TRBJ1-2; a tentative D match to TRBD1 spans 6 bases. The TCR originated in a boy younger than two who had a stem cell transplant for acute myeloid leukemia, so the T cells may come from the graft donor. Here is the DNA: TGCAGCGTTCCTGGGGGGGGGCCAGCTAACTATGGCTACACCTTC. The encoded protein is CSVPGGGPANYGYTF.